Below are 25 T cell receptor beta chains sequenced from a single sample in a study of blood T cell repertoires in COVID-19 (dated by TCRdb to 2018 to 2021). The library was built by means of the immunoSEQ multiplex PCR assay. TCRdb took over this immuneACCESS table, retaining in-frame rearrangements with V and J assigned. Such tables are incomplete; in checked studies, under half of the missing clones stem from an unresolved V gene, and the remainder is unexplained. The sample table shows roughly 85,000 clones, and roughly 80% are seen once. Of the sample, less than 10% is held by the ten largest clones. Material for sequencing was peripheral blood. The receptor set was obtained from a human donor in a cohort sampled during active COVID-19.

This chain joins TRBV5-6 and TRBJ1-2; D not certain. CDR3 size: 12 residues. Trimming cost V 0 bases and J 4 bases, with 4 bases left between them. Germline lookup yields CDR1 SGHDT and CDR2 YYEEEE. As DNA, the CDR3 is TGTGCCAGCAGCTTGGGGGCCTATGGCTACACCTTC. Its protein is CASSLGAYGYTF.

This sequence joins TRBV6-4 and TRBJ2-7, with 12 bases lining up with TRBD2. The V gene's germline CDR1 is MRHNA and CDR2 SNTAGT. This CDR3 comprises 17 residues. V shed 8 bases, J shed 2 bases, and the junction held 13 bases outside the gene matches. The CDR3 sequence is CASPSCGLAGRPYEQYF. Written as DNA, the CDR3 is TGTGCCAGCCCATCGTGCGGACTAGCGGGGCGCCCCTACGAGCAGTACTTC.

This chain uses TRBV5-4 with TRBJ2-7; 8 nucleotides align to TRBD2. Germline V gene sequence: CDR1 SGHNT, CDR2 YYREEE (reference sequence). CDR3 size: 15 residues. V shed 2 bases, J shed 5 bases, and the junction held 9 bases outside the gene matches. Here the CDR3 DNA reads TGTGCCAGCAGCTTCGCGGGGGGTCCCCTCCACGAGCAGTACTTC. It codes for CASSFAGGPLHEQYF.

The table lists this clone with a few counts. The gene calls are TRBV28 and TRBJ1-1; 7 nucleotides line up with TRBD1. From germline, CDR1 is MDHEN and CDR2 SYDVKM. V lost 8 bases and J lost 4; bases outside the gene matches: 10. The CDR3 spans 14 residues. The CDR3 region has the DNA TGTGCCAGCCAAAAAGGGGGCGTAGGCACTGAAGCTTTCTTT. Protein product: CASQKGGVGTEAFF. Using reference TRBV28 and TRBJ1-1 for the parts outside the CDR3, the full variable domain is DVKVTQSSRYLVKRTGEKVFLECVQDMDHENMFWYRQDPGLGLRLIYFSYDVKMKEKGDIPEGYSVSREKKERFSLILESASTNQTSMYLCASQKGGVGTEAFFGQGTRLTVV.

In DNA, the CDR3 is TGCGCCAGCAACCCGACAGACCGAGAGACCCAGTACTTC. Translation gives CASNPTDRETQYF. The chain couples TRBV5-1 to TRBJ2-5, with D perhaps TRBD1 (5 bases). CDR1 is SGHRS and CDR2 is YFSETQ in the germline V gene. This CDR3 has 13 residues. The germline V and J ends were trimmed by 6 bases and 4 bases, with 13 bases remaining between them.

CDR3 protein: CASSLGGGYEQYF. CDR3 nucleotide sequence: TGTGCCAGCAGCTTGGGAGGCGGCTACGAGCAGTACTTC. This sequence joins TRBV5-4 and TRBJ2-7; D ambiguous. Germline lookup yields CDR1 SGHNT and CDR2 YYREEE (reference sequence). This CDR3 comprises 13 residues. V was shortened by 0 bases and J by 3 bases, with 7 bases between the two germline ends.

The chain links TRBV7-9 to TRBJ1-6, with TRBD1 identical over 8 bases. V was clipped by 4 bases and J by 3 bases; unmatched bases: 5. The CDR3 is 16 residues long. Germline V CDR1 and CDR2: SEHNR, FQNEAQ (reference sequence). CDR3 in DNA: TGTGCCAGCAGCTCCGGACAGGGTGTCTATAATTCACCCCTCCACTTT. Translating it yields CASSSGQGVYNSPLHF. Looking up the rest from reference TRBV7-9 and TRBJ1-6 gives the full variable domain: DTGVSQNPRHKITKRGQNVTFRCDPISEHNRLYWYRQTLGQGPEFLTYFQNEAQLEKSRLLSDRFSAERPKGSFSTLEIQRTEQGDSAMYLCASSSGQGVYNSPLHFGNGTRLTVT.

The chain carries TRBV6-2 or TRBV6-3 and TRBJ1-1; no clear D. The V end was cut by 2 bases, the J end by 0 bases, with 10 bases between. The CDR3 is made up of 15 amino acids. Germline lookup yields CDR1 MNHEY and CDR2 SVGEGT. The CDR3 DNA reads TGTGCCAGCAGTTACAGCGGCAGCTTGAACACTGAAGCTTTCTTT. Amino acids: CASSYSGSLNTEAFF.

The gene calls are TRBV7-2 and TRBJ1-5; no firm D call. The CDR3 has 15 residues. Germline V lookup: CDR1 SGHTA, CDR2 FQGNSA. Trimming left V 5 bases short and J 5 bases short, with 16 bases between. CDR3 sequence: CASSLSGIIDQPQHF. The CDR3 DNA is TGTGCCAGCAGCCTTTCGGGGATTATAGATCAGCCCCAGCATTTT.

The chain combines TRBV9 with TRBJ1-5; tentative D call: TRBD1 (5 bases). Germline CDR1 and CDR2: SGDLS and YYNGEE. The CDR3 extends over 17 amino acids. V was cut by 3 bases and J by 4 bases, with 20 bases left in between. CDR3 DNA: TGTGCCAGCAGCGAGGGGAGGAACGGGGGTCTGAATCAGCCCCAGCATTTT. Protein product: CASSEGRNGGLNQPQHF.

The chain links TRBV5-8 to TRBJ1-5; no definite D call. This CDR3 spans 16 amino acids. V lost 4 bases and J 0 bases, leaving 14 bases between the germline ends. CDR1 SGHTS and CDR2 YDEGEE come from the germline V gene. The CDR3 DNA is TGTGCCAGCAGCCCAGGAGGGTTTTTTAGCAATCAGCCCCAGCATTTT. As protein: CASSPGGFFSNQPQHF. Supplemented by reference TRBV5-8 and TRBJ1-5, the full variable domain reads EAGVTQSPTHLIKTRGQQATLRCSPISGHTSVYWYQQALGLGLQFLLWYDEGEERNRGNFPPRFSGRQFPNYSSELNVNALELEDSALYLCASSPGGFFSNQPQHFGDGTRLSIL.

V gene TRBV7-9 combines with J gene TRBJ2-5, with TRBD1 as a possible D gene (5 bases). V lost 4 bases and J lost 5, with 17 bases in between. There are 15 residues in the CDR3. The germline V gene encodes CDR1 SEHNR and CDR2 FQNEAQ (reference sequence). CDR3 amino acids: CASSSVSAGRETQYF. Here the CDR3 DNA reads TGTGCCAGCAGCTCCGTGTCGGCAGGGCGGGAGACCCAGTACTTC.

This clone was seen only a few times. As DNA, the CDR3 is TGTGCCAGCAGTTCGCCAGGCACGGTCACGAATCAGCCCCAGCATTTT. Protein product: CASSSPGTVTNQPQHF. This rearrangement joins TRBV28 to TRBJ1-5, with unresolved D. This CDR3 is 16 amino acids long. V lost 4 bases to trimming and J lost 4 bases, with 17 bases between them. Germline V gives CDR1 MDHEN, CDR2 SYDVKM.

This clone was counted only a few times. V gene TRBV6-2 or TRBV6-3 combines with J gene TRBJ1-4; D gene ambiguous. V lost 2 bases and J lost 0, with 4 bases in between. Per the germline V gene, CDR1 is MNHEY and CDR2 is SVGEGT. CDR3 size: 14 residues. The CDR3 DNA is TGTGCCAGCAGTTACCCTGCAACTAATGAAAAACTGTTTTTT. Protein sequence: CASSYPATNEKLFF.

The V gene is TRBV5-4, the J gene TRBJ2-1; 8 bases are a match to TRBD1. V dropped 4 bases and J dropped 0; count of bases not matched to a gene: 9. The CDR3 covers 17 residues. CDR1 is SGHNT and CDR2 is YYREEE in the germline V gene (reference sequence). CDR3 bases: TGTGCCAGCAGCCCAGGACAGGGCACCGGCTCCTACAATGAGCAGTTCTTC. This encodes CASSPGQGTGSYNEQFF.

This sequence joins TRBV5-4 and TRBJ1-2; D is perhaps TRBD1 (6 bases). CDR1 and CDR2 (germline): SGHNT, YYREEE (reference sequence). The CDR3 covers 18 residues. V was clipped by 0 bases and J by 1 base, with 19 bases between them. CDR3 amino acids: CASSLAGGGETFNYGYTF. The CDR3 region has the DNA TGTGCCAGCAGCTTGGCCGGGGGGGGCGAAACATTTAACTATGGCTACACCTTC.

The V call is TRBV9, the J call TRBJ1-2; tentatively, D is TRBD1 (5 bases). This CDR3 has 15 amino acids. Germline V gene sequence: CDR1 SGDLS, CDR2 YYNGEE. Trimming pared 0 bases from V and 4 bases from J, leaving 13 bases between. CDR3 loop: CASSVAGAQGYGYTF. For the CDR3, the DNA is TGTGCCAGCAGCGTAGCTGGGGCGCAGGGCTATGGCTACACCTTC.

The CDR3 sequence is CASSTVGNTEAFF. DNA of the CDR3: TGTGCCAGCAGCACAGTGGGGAACACTGAAGCTTTCTTT. This chain links TRBV2 with TRBJ1-1; D gene uncertain. Trimming removed 6 bases at V and 1 base at J, with 9 bases between. This CDR3 contains 13 residues. Germline V gene sequence: CDR1 SNHLY, CDR2 FYNNEI.

The chain joins TRBV30 to TRBJ1-2; D is possibly TRBD1 (5 bases). The CDR3 is 14 amino acids. V gave up 3 bases and J gave up 4 bases, with 15 bases separating them. CDR1 is GTSNPN and CDR2 is SVGIG in the germline V gene (reference sequence). CDR3 residues: CAWSPRRGAYGYTF. The DNA of the CDR3 is TGTGCCTGGAGCCCTCGACGCGGGGCCTATGGCTACACCTTC.

This sequence joins TRBV5-1 and TRBJ1-1; D is possibly TRBD1 (5 bases). Germline CDR1 is SGHRS and CDR2 is YFSETQ. Between the trimmed V and J ends, which lost 2 bases and 1 base, there was a span of 6 bases. The CDR3 runs 13 residues. Here the CDR3 reads CASSFGGNTEAFF. CDR3 in DNA: TGCGCCAGCAGCTTCGGGGGGAACACTGAAGCTTTCTTT. The complete variable domain, with remaining parts taken from reference TRBV5-1 and TRBJ1-1, reads KAGVTQTPRYLIKTRGQQVTLSCSPISGHRSVSWYQQTPGQGLQFLFEYFSETQRNKGNFPGRFSGRQFSNSRSEMNVSTLELGDSALYLCASSFGGNTEAFFGQGTRLTVV.

V usage is TRBV7-9 and J usage is TRBJ1-2; the D is unclear. The length of the CDR3 is 13 residues. Germline V gene data show CDR1 as SEHNR and CDR2 as FQNEAQ (reference sequence). With 1 base removed from V and 6 bases from J, the gap between germline ends came to 9 bases. DNA for the CDR3: TGTGCCAGCAGCTTAGTAGGGAGGGATGGCTACACCTTC. Encoded protein: CASSLVGRDGYTF.

The chain carries TRBV4-1 and TRBJ1-5; no reliable D call. Trimming removed 1 base at V and 0 bases at J, with 10 bases between. The CDR3 covers 16 residues. Germline assignment: CDR1 MGHRA and CDR2 YSYEKL. The CDR3 here is CASSQGQSYSNQPQHF. DNA for the CDR3: TGCGCCAGCAGCCAAGGCCAGTCTTATAGCAATCAGCCCCAGCATTTT.

This clone was counted between two and nine times. The chain has TRBV28 and TRBJ1-5, with D possibly TRBD1 on 5 matching bases. Germline V gene data show CDR1 as MDHEN and CDR2 as SYDVKM. The CDR3 is made up of 14 amino acids. Trimming took off 4 bases at V and 7 bases at J, with 14 bases between the two ends. CDR3 sequence reads: CASSWAGSEQPQHF. The CDR3 nucleotides are TGTGCCAGCAGTTGGGCAGGGTCGGAGCAGCCCCAGCATTTT.

The chain carries TRBV5-1 and TRBJ2-4; tentative D call: TRBD2 (5 bases). The CDR3 covers 14 residues. V was trimmed by 4 bases and J by 6 bases, leaving 14 bases between them. Germline lookup yields CDR1 SGHRS and CDR2 YFSETQ. CDR3 in DNA: TGCGCCAGCAGCCTGGTGGACGGGGTAAACATTCAGTACTTC. The encoded protein is CASSLVDGVNIQYF. Supplemented by reference TRBV5-1 and TRBJ2-4, the full variable domain reads KAGVTQTPRYLIKTRGQQVTLSCSPISGHRSVSWYQQTPGQGLQFLFEYFSETQRNKGNFPGRFSGRQFSNSRSEMNVSTLELGDSALYLCASSLVDGVNIQYFGAGTRLSVL.

The rearrangement uses TRBV12-3 or TRBV12-4 and TRBJ1-5; no definite D call. This CDR3 contains 13 residues. Deletions cut 1 base from V and 4 bases from J, with 5 bases between. This CDR3 is CASSLDGNQPQHF. In DNA form, the CDR3 reads TGTGCCAGCAGTTTAGACGGGAATCAGCCCCAGCATTTT.